The clone carrying this T cell receptor (beta chain) was seen only a few times. This sample is part of a study of early T cells in non-severe SARS-CoV-2 infection. CDR1 is PRHDT and CDR2 is FYEKMQ in the germline V gene (reference sequence). The trim removed 5 bases at V and 0 bases at J, leaving 3 bases unmatched. CDR3 length equals 14 residues. The TCR library protocol attached unique molecular identifiers to the individual cDNA molecules. TCRdb re-called the 5' RACE reads through MiXCR, storing one row per CDR3 protein. The sample has about 80,000 distinct CDR3 sequences, less than 15% seen once. V usage is TRBV13 and J usage is TRBJ2-7; 8 nucleotides align to TRBD1. This clonotype was sampled from an adult who was a healthcare worker with PCR-confirmed SARS-CoV-2 infection or an uninfected control (not recorded which). The donor label of this sample is uncertain. The sample here was whole blood, taken at baseline. In nucleotides, the CDR3 is TGTGCCAGCAGCCGGACAGGGCGCTCCTACGAGCAGTACTTC. The encoded protein is CASSRTGRSYEQYF.